These T cell receptor beta chains were read from a single sample in a study of early T cells in non-severe SARS-CoV-2 infection. TCRdb re-analysed the 5' RACE reads in MiXCR, keeping a single row per CDR3 protein. The sample carries approximately 37,000 distinct CDR3 sequences, 7.5% to 9% recorded once. Sequenced material: whole blood, taken at baseline. These receptor sequences come from an adult who was a healthcare worker with PCR-confirmed SARS-CoV-2 infection or an uninfected control (not recorded which). Each CDR3 is given with its conserved first and last residue. D genes are given only for firm matches. The size field is filled for only some rows; it gives once, few, many or a size class.

len	v_gene	d_gene	abundance	j_gene	CDR3nt	CDR3aa
14	TRBV7-9	TRBD2	.	TRBJ2-5	TGTGCCAGCAGCTTCGCGGGGGGGCAGGAGACCCAGTACTTC	CASSFAGGQETQYF
14	TRBV6-6	.	many	TRBJ1-4	TGTGCCAGCAGTAAACAGGGTTGGGATGAAAAACTGTTTTTT	CASSKQGWDEKLFF
14	TRBV27	TRBD2	few	TRBJ2-7	TGTGCCAGCGGCCCACGGGGGGACGGCTACGAGCAGTACTTC	CASGPRGDGYEQYF
12	TRBV29-1	.	.	TRBJ1-1	TGCAGCGCTAGACTTATGAACACTGAAGCTTTCTTT	CSARLMNTEAFF
16	TRBV5-6	TRBD1	few	TRBJ2-1	TGTGCCAGCACTCCCAGGAGGACAGGGGCTTACAATGAGCAGTTCTTC	CASTPRRTGAYNEQFF
11	TRBV7-9	.	many	TRBJ1-3	TGTGCCAGCAGCTCAGGAAACACCATATATTTT	CASSSGNTIYF
13	TRBV30	.	few	TRBJ1-5	TGTGCCTGGAGCGGGCAGGACAATCAGCCCCAGCATTTT	CAWSGQDNQPQHF
13	TRBV7-2	TRBD1	many	TRBJ2-7	TGTGCCAGCAGCTCCAGGGACAGCACAACGCAGTACTTC	CASSSRDSTTQYF
15	TRBV6-5	.	few	TRBJ2-6	TGTGCCAGCAGCAGGGGTAGGTCTGGGGCCAACGTCCTGACTTTC	CASSRGRSGANVLTF
16	TRBV14	TRBD2	few	TRBJ2-1	TGTGCCAGCAGCCATTGGGGAGCGGGGGACTACAATGAGCAGTTCTTC	CASSHWGAGDYNEQFF
15	TRBV12-5	.	many	TRBJ1-2	TGTGCTAGTGGTTTGTACCAGGGAGGGCTTTATGGCTACACCTTC	CASGLYQGGLYGYTF
13	TRBV7-2	.	many	TRBJ1-3	TGTGCCAGCAGCGCAAGCCCAGGGCCATTCCTCGACTTT	CASSASPGPFLDF
14	TRBV3-1	.	many	TRBJ1-2	TGTGCCAGCAGCCAAGGGACAGCTAACTATGGCTACACCTTC	CASSQGTANYGYTF
13	TRBV29-1	.	medium-sized	TRBJ1-2	TGCAGCGTGCGGTCAGAAGCTAACTATGGCTACACCTTC	CSVRSEANYGYTF
14	TRBV30	.	few	TRBJ2-1	TGTGCCTGGATCAGCGGAGACTCCTACAATGAGCAGTTCTTC	CAWISGDSYNEQFF
14	TRBV12-3/TRBV12-4	TRBD1	many	TRBJ1-5	TGTGCCAGCAGTAAAGACAGGGACAATCAGCCCCAGCATTTT	CASSKDRDNQPQHF
12	TRBV7-9	.	.	TRBJ1-1	TGTGCCAGCAGCTTAGGTGTCAGGAAAGCTTTCTTT	CASSLGVRKAFF
14	TRBV5-1	.	.	TRBJ1-4	TGCGCCAGCAGTCCGGACAGCAGAAATGAAAAACTGTTTTTT	CASSPDSRNEKLFF
13	TRBV7-7	.	many	TRBJ2-3	TGTGCCAGCAGCCATGGGGTGGCAGATACGCAGTATTTT	CASSHGVADTQYF
18	TRBV28	.	.	TRBJ2-3	TGTGCCAGCACAACTTTGCAGGGGCCACCTCCCCCCACAGATACGCAGTATTTT	CASTTLQGPPPPTDTQYF
14	TRBV19	TRBD1	.	TRBJ2-2	TGTGCCAGTCTGGAACAGGGGATCACCGGGGAGCTGTTTTTT	CASLEQGITGELFF
16	TRBV25-1	TRBD2	.	TRBJ2-5	TGTGCCAGCAGTGGGGGACTAGCGGGGGTCCAAGAGACCCAGTACTTC	CASSGGLAGVQETQYF
15	TRBV30	.	few	TRBJ1-6	TGTGCCTGGAGTGTACTACGGGCAAGGAATTCACCCCTCCACTTT	CAWSVLRARNSPLHF
15	TRBV27	.	few	TRBJ1-5	TGTGCCAGCAGTAGTCAGAACAGAATCAATCAGCCCCAGCATTTT	CASSSQNRINQPQHF
15	TRBV29-1	.	.	TRBJ2-3	TGCAGCGTTGCATCCGGGGACTGGAGCACAGATACGCAGTATTTT	CSVASGDWSTDTQYF
14	TRBV18	.	.	TRBJ2-5	TGTGCCAGCTCACCCGGGCGGCAGGAAGAGACCCAGTACTTC	CASSPGRQEETQYF
14	TRBV6-1	.	.	TRBJ2-5	TGTGCCAGCAGTGAGTCGACAACCAGGTTGACCCAGTACTTC	CASSESTTRLTQYF
11	TRBV6-2/TRBV6-3	.	many	TRBJ1-2	TGTGCCAGCAATGACAACTATGGCTACACCTTC	CASNDNYGYTF
12	TRBV29-1	TRBD1	many	TRBJ2-7	TGCAGCGTCATGGGACAGGGAATCGAGCAGTACTTC	CSVMGQGIEQYF
15	TRBV18	.	many	TRBJ2-1	TGTGCCAGCTCACCCCCCGGGGCAGAGCGGAGTGAGCAGTTCTTC	CASSPPGAERSEQFF
14	TRBV5-5	.	many	TRBJ1-5	TGTGCCAGCAGCCCTGGGCAGGGGCCCCAGCCCCAGCATTTT	CASSPGQGPQPQHF
15	TRBV4-3	.	.	TRBJ2-3	TGCGCCAGCAGCCAAGAACCAGCAGGCACAGATACGCAGTATTTT	CASSQEPAGTDTQYF
13	TRBV20-1	.	many	TRBJ1-5	TGCAGTGGTCAGGGATCTAGCAATCAGCCCCAGCATTTT	CSGQGSSNQPQHF
14	TRBV27	TRBD1	few	TRBJ2-7	TGTGCCAGCAGTTTAGGGTCGACAGGGGGGGAGCAGTACTTC	CASSLGSTGGEQYF
15	TRBV5-1	.	few	TRBJ2-1	TGCGCCAGCAGCTTTCGGTCCCCGTTCTACAATGAGCAGTTCTTC	CASSFRSPFYNEQFF
14	TRBV20-1	.	few	TRBJ2-5	TGCAGTGCCACCGAGGAACCAGAATGGGAGACCCAGTACTTC	CSATEEPEWETQYF
13	TRBV6-6	.	.	TRBJ2-7	TGTGCCAGCATTACAGGGACGATCGACGAGCAGTACTTC	CASITGTIDEQYF
15	TRBV19	.	many	TRBJ2-4	TGTGCCAGTAGCCCCCAGGTTCTAGCCAAAAACATTCAGTACTTC	CASSPQVLAKNIQYF
12	TRBV4-1	.	many	TRBJ1-1	TGCGCCAGCAGCCACGTGAACACTGAAGCTTTCTTT	CASSHVNTEAFF
16	TRBV7-9	.	.	TRBJ2-1	TGTGCCAGCAGCTTACTGGGGGCGCGGGGTGTACATGAGCAGTTCTTC	CASSLLGARGVHEQFF
13	TRBV5-1	.	many	TRBJ2-1	TGCGCCAGCAGCCCGCAGGGATACAATGAGCAGTTCTTC	CASSPQGYNEQFF
13	TRBV6-2/TRBV6-3	.	.	TRBJ2-2	TGTGCCAGCAGAGGTCGCCGGAGCGGGGAGCTGTTTTTT	CASRGRRSGELFF
15	TRBV2	.	few	TRBJ2-3	TGTGCCAGCAGTCCTTGGGGCTCTAGCACAGATACGCAGTATTTT	CASSPWGSSTDTQYF
15	TRBV20-1	TRBD1	.	TRBJ2-3	TGCAGTGCACCGGCAGGGGGCGCAGGTACAGATACGCAGTATTTT	CSAPAGGAGTDTQYF
14	TRBV5-1	.	few	TRBJ2-3	TGCGCCAGCAGCTTGTCGCAGGGCACAGATACGCAGTATTTT	CASSLSQGTDTQYF
14	TRBV4-1	.	.	TRBJ2-7	TGCGCCAGCAGCCAACCCCGGGACACCCCTGGGCAGTACTTC	CASSQPRDTPGQYF
14	TRBV7-2	TRBD2	.	TRBJ2-3	TGTGCCAGCAGCTCGGGGGGTTCCATGAATACGCAGTATTTT	CASSSGGSMNTQYF
18	TRBV6-5	TRBD2	few	TRBJ2-3	TGTGCCAGCAGCACTCGACTAGCGGGGGGAGGTGTCCCAGATACGCAGTATTTT	CASSTRLAGGGVPDTQYF
15	TRBV3-1	.	many	TRBJ2-5	TGTGCCAGCAGCCTCGCCCCAGCAGGGAAAGAGACCCAGTACTTC	CASSLAPAGKETQYF
16	TRBV19	.	few	TRBJ2-5	TGTGCCAGTAGTATAGCCCACGCCGGACTCCAAGAGACCCAGTACTTC	CASSIAHAGLQETQYF
14	TRBV11-2	.	few	TRBJ1-2	TGTGCCAGCAGCTCCCTGGCGTCAGGGGCTGGCTACACCTTC	CASSSLASGAGYTF
13	TRBV6-1	.	.	TRBJ2-5	TGTGCCAGCAGGATGACAGTCCAAGAGACCCAGTACTTC	CASRMTVQETQYF
13	TRBV3-1	TRBD1	few	TRBJ1-6	TGTGCCAGCAGCCACGAACAGGGGTCACCCCTCCACTTT	CASSHEQGSPLHF
12	TRBV20-1	.	few	TRBJ1-2	TGCAGTGCTAGTAATCAAGTCAATGGCTACACCTTC	CSASNQVNGYTF
11	TRBV19	.	few	TRBJ1-2	TGTGCCAGTAGTCCAGGGGTCGGCTACACCTTC	CASSPGVGYTF
14	TRBV30	.	few	TRBJ2-2	TGTGCCTGGGAGGAAGAAGAACTTTCCGGGGAGCTGTTTTTT	CAWEEEELSGELFF
17	TRBV20-1	.	many	TRBJ2-1	TGCAGTGCTAAAGGAGGTATCCGGGACGGAGCCTACAATGAGCAGTTCTTC	CSAKGGIRDGAYNEQFF
16	TRBV6-1	.	.	TRBJ2-2	TGTGCCAGCAGTGAAGCGTCGGCCTCTTACACCGGGGAGCTGTTTTTT	CASSEASASYTGELFF
15	TRBV7-2	.	.	TRBJ2-3	TGTGCCAGCAGCTTACCGGACGAGAACACAGATACGCAGTATTTT	CASSLPDENTDTQYF